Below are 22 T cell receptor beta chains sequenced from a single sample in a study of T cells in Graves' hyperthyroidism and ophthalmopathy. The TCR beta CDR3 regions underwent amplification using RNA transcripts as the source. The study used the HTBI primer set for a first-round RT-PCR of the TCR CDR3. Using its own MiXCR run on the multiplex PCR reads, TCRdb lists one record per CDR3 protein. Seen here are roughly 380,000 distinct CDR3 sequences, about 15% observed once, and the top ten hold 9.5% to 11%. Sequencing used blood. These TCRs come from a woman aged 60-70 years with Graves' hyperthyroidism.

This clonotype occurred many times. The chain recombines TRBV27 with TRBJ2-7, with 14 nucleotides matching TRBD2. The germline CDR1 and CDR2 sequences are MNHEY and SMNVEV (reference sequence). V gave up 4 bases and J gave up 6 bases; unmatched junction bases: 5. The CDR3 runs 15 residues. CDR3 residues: CASSSSTSGRGEQYF. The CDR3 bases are TGTGCCAGCAGTTCCTCGACTAGCGGGAGGGGCGAGCAGTACTTC.

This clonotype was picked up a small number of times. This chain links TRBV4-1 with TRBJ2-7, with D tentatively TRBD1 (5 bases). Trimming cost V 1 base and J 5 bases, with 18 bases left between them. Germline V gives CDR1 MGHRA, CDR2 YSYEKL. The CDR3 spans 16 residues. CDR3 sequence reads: CASSQASGNFPNEQYF. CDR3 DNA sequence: TGCGCCAGCAGCCAAGCCTCAGGGAATTTTCCAAACGAGCAGTACTTC.

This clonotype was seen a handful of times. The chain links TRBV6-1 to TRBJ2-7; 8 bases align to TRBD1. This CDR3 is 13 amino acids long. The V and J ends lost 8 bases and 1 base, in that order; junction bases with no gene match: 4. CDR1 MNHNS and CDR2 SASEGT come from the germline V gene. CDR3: CASDRGGSYEQYF. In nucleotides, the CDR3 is TGTGCCAGCGACAGGGGCGGATCCTACGAGCAGTACTTC.

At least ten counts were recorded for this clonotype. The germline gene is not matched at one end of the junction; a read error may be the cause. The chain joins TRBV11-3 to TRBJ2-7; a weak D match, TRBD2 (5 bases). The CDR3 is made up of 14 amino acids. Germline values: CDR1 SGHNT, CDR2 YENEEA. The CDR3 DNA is TGTGCCAGCAGCGCCGGTAGGAGGAGGAGTGCGGTCAACTTC. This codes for CASSAGRRRSAVNF.

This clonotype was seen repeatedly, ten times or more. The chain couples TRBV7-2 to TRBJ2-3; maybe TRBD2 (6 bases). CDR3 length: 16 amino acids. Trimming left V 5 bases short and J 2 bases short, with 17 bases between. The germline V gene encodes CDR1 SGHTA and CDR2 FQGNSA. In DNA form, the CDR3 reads TGTGCCAGCAGCCCGATACTAGCCCACCCCACAGATACGCAGTATTTT. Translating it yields CASSPILAHPTDTQYF.

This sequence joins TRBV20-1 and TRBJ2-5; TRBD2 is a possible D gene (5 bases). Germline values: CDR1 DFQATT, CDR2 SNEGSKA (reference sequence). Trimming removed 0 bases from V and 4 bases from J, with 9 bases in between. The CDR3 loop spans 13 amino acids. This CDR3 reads CSARETRGETQYF. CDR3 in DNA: TGCAGTGCTAGAGAAACTAGAGGAGAGACCCAGTACTTC.

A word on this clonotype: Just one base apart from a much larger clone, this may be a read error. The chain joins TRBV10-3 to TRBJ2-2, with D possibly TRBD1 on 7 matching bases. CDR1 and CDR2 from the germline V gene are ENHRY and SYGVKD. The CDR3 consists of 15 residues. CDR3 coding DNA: TGTGCCATCAGCGCGGGACAGCAGAACACCGGGGAGCTGCTTTTT. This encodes CAISAGQQNTGELLF.

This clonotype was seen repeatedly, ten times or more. CDR3 in DNA: TGTGCCAGCAGCGTTGTTCGGTTAAACACCGGGGAGCTGTTTTTT. Its translation: CASSVVRLNTGELFF. The chain recombines TRBV11-3 with TRBJ2-2, with D uncertain. Germline V CDR1 and CDR2: SGHNT, YENEEA. This CDR3 is 15 amino acids long. The V and J ends lost 5 bases and 2 bases respectively, with 12 bases between them.

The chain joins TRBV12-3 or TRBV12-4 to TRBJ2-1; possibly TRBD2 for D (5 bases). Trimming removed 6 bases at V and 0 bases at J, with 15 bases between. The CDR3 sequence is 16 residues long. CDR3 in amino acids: CASRRTGVFSYNEQFF. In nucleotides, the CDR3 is TGTGCCAGCAGGAGGACCGGGGTATTCTCCTACAATGAGCAGTTCTTC.

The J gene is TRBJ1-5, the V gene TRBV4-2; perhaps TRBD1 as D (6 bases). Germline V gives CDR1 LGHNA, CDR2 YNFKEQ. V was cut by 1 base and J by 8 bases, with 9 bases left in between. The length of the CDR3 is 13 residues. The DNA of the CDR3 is TGTGCCAGCAGCCAAGCTTGGGACAAGCCCCAGCATTTT. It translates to CASSQAWDKPQHF.

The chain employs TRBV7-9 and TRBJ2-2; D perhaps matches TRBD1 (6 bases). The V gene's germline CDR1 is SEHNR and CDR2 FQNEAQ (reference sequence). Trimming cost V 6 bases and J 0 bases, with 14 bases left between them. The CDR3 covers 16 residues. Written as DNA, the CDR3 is TGTGCCAGCAGGAGAGGGGGAAACGCGAACACCGGGGAGCTGTTTTTT. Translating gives CASRRGGNANTGELFF.

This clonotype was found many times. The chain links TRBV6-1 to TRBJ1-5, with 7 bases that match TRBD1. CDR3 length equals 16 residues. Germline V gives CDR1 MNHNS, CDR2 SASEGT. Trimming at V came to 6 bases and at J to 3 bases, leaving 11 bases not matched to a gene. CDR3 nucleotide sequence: TGTGCCAGCAGGACCGCGACAGGGATGGTCAATCAGCCCCAGCATTTT. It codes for CASRTATGMVNQPQHF.

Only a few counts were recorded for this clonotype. In DNA form, the CDR3 reads TGTGCCAGCAGCCAAGGGGGGGCATTTCGGACCGGGGAGCTGTTTTTT. Translating gives CASSQGGAFRTGELFF. V usage is TRBV3-1 and J usage is TRBJ2-2; either TRBD1 or TRBD2 may supply D (6 bases each). Germline CDR1 and CDR2: LGHDT and YNNKEL (reference sequence). With 1 base removed from V and 5 bases from J, the gap between germline ends came to 14 bases. The CDR3 extends over 16 amino acids.

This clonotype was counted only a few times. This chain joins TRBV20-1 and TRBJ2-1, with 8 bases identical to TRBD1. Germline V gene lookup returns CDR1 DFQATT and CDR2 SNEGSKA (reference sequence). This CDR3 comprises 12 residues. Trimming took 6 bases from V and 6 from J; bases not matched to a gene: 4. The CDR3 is CSASQGANEQFF. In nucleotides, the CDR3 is TGCAGTGCAAGCCAGGGGGCCAATGAGCAGTTCTTC.

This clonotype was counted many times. The DNA for the CDR3 is TGTGCCAGCTCACGGGGCAGGAGGGAAAACTATGGCTACACCTTC. This codes for CASSRGRRENYGYTF. The rearrangement joins TRBV18 to TRBJ1-2, with a weak D call TRBD1 (5 bases). V was clipped by 4 bases and J by 2 bases, with 14 bases between them. Looked up from germline, CDR1 is KGHSH and CDR2 is LQKENI. The CDR3 has 15 residues.

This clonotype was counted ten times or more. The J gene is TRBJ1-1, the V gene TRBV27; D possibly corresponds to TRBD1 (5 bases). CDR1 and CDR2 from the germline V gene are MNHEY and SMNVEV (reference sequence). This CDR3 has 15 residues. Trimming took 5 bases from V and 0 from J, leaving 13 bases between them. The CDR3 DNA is TGTGCCAGCAGTAATGGGGGGACGGTGAACACTGAAGCTTTCTTT. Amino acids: CASSNGGTVNTEAFF.

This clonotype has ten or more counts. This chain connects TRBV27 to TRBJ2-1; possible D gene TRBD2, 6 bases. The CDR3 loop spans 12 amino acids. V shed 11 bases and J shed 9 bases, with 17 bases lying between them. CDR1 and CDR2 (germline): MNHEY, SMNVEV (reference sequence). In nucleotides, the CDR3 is TGTGCCGTGCGGGACGTCGTGGGTGAGCAGTTCTTC. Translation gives CAVRDVVGEQFF.

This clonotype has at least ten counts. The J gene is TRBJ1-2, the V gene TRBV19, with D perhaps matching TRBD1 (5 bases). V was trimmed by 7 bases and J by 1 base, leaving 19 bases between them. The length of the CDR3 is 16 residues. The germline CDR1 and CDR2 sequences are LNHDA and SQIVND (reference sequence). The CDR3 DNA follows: TGTGCCAGTACCGGATCCCGGACAAGATTTAACTATGGCTACACCTTC. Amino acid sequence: CASTGSRTRFNYGYTF.

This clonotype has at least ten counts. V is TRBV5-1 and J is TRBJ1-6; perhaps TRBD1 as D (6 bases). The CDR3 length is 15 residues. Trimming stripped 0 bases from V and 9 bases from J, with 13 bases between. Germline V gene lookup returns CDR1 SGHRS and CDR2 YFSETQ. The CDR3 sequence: CASSLAGEERSPLHF. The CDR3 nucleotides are TGCGCCAGCAGCTTGGCAGGGGAGGAACGTTCACCCCTCCACTTT.

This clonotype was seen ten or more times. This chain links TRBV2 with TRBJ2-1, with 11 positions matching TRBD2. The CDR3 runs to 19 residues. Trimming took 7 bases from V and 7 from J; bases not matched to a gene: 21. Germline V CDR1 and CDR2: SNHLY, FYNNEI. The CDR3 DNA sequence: TGTGCCAGCACTCGTACCGGGACAGGGCGATCTAGCGGGAGGAATGAGCAGTTCTTC. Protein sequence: CASTRTGTGRSSGRNEQFF.

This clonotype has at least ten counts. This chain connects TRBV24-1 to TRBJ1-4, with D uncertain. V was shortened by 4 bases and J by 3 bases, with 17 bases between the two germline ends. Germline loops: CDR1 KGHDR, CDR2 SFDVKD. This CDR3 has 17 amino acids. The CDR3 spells CATSDPTAPGPNEKLFF. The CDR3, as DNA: TGTGCCACCAGTGACCCCACCGCCCCGGGCCCTAATGAAAAACTGTTTTTT.

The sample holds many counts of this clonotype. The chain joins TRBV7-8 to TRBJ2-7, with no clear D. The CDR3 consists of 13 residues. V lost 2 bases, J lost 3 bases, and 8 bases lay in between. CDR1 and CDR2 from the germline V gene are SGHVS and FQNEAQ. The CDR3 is CASSLHTDYEQYF. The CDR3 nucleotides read TGTGCCAGCAGCTTACATACAGACTACGAGCAGTACTTC.